The 2 T cell receptor beta chains reported below all come from one sample, sequenced in a study of blood T cell repertoires in COVID-19. Sequencing used immunoSEQ multiplex PCR; TCRdb keeps in-frame clones, though not all of them. The sample yields some 60,000 clones, around nine tenths seen once. The sequencing input was peripheral blood. Receptor source: a human donor in a cohort sampled during active COVID-19.

This chain joins TRBV18 and TRBJ2-3, with 8 bases that match TRBD1. Germline assignment: CDR1 KGHSH and CDR2 LQKENI. V was clipped by 5 bases and J by 5 bases; unmatched bases: 6. The CDR3 contains 14 residues. In DNA form, the CDR3 reads TGTGCCAGCTCATCAGGGGGCCACGGAGATACGCAGTATTTT. This codes for CASSSGGHGDTQYF.

The chain employs TRBV20-1 and TRBJ2-5; D remains ambiguous. This CDR3 is 11 amino acids long. V was clipped by 4 bases and J by 4 bases, with 7 bases between them. The germline gives CDR1 DFQATT, CDR2 SNEGSKA (reference sequence). Written as DNA, the CDR3 is TGCAGTGCTACTGACCGAGAGACCCAGTACTTC. The encoded protein is CSATDRETQYF.